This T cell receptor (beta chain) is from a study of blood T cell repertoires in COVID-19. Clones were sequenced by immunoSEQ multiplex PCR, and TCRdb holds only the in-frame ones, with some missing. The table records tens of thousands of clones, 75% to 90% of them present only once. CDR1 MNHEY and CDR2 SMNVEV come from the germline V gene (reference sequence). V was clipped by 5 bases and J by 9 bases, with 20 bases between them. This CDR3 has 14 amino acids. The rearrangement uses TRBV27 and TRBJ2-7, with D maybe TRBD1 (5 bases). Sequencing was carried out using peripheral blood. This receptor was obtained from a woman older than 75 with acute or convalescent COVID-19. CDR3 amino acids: CASSSRVGIEGQYF. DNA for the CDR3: TGTGCCAGCAGTAGCAGGGTGGGTATAGAAGGGCAGTACTTC.